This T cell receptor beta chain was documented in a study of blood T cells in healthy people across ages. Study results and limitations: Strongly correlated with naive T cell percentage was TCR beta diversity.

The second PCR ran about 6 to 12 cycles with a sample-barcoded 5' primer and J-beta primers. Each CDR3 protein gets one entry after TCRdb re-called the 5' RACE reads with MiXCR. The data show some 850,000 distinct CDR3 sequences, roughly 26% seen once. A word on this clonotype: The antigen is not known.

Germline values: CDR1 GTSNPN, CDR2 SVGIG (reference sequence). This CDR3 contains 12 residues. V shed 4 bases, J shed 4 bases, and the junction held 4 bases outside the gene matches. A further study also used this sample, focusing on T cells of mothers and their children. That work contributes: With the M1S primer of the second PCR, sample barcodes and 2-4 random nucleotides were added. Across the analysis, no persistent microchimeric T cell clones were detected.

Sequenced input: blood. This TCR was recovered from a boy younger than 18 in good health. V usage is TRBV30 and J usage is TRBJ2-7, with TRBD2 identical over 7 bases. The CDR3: CAWTWGGYEQYF. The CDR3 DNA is TGTGCCTGGACATGGGGGGGTTACGAGCAGTACTTC.